The 32 T cell receptor beta chains reported below all come from one sample, sequenced in a study of shared clonotypes between healthy human individuals. Method: immunoSEQ multiplex PCR; TCRdb's copy keeps in-frame clones and lacks some. The sample yields about half a million clones, 79% seen once. What was sequenced was PBMCs. All receptors come from a woman in her 40s in good health. Some clones in this sample may be carry-over from other donors' samples.

V gene TRBV11-2 combines with J gene TRBJ2-1; the D is unclear. Germline V gene lookup returns CDR1 SGHAT and CDR2 FQNNGV. V was shortened by 1 base and J by 8 bases, with 12 bases between the two germline ends. This CDR3 has 14 residues. The CDR3 reads CASSLVWRPDEQFF. In DNA form, the CDR3 reads TGTGCCAGCAGCTTAGTGTGGCGGCCTGATGAGCAGTTCTTC.

V usage is TRBV29-1 and J usage is TRBJ2-1; 9 nucleotides agree with TRBD2. Per germline, CDR1 SQVTM and CDR2 ANQGSEA. Trimming removed 4 bases from V and 2 bases from J; junction bases left unmatched: 9. This CDR3 region has 16 residues. The CDR3 sequence: CSVASGRPGPYNEQFF. The CDR3 DNA is TGCAGCGTTGCCAGCGGGAGGCCGGGGCCCTACAATGAGCAGTTCTTC.

V and J are TRBV25-1 and TRBJ2-7, with a weak D call TRBD2 (6 bases). The V gene lost 0 bases and the J gene lost 5 bases, with 8 bases spanning the gap. There are 13 residues in the CDR3. Germline CDR1 is MGHDK and CDR2 is SYGVNS. Here the CDR3 DNA reads TGTGCCAGCAGTGAATACGGGAGCCACGAGCAGTACTTC. Translated, it gives CASSEYGSHEQYF.

This clone showed up just a few times. The rearrangement joins TRBV9 to TRBJ1-1; 7 bases map to TRBD1. This CDR3 comprises 15 residues. The junction had 6 bases not matched to a gene; V was cut back by 0 bases and J by 4 bases. Germline V gene lookup returns CDR1 SGDLS and CDR2 YYNGEE. DNA for the CDR3: TGTGCCAGCAGCGTAGTGGGGCAGGGGGGCACTGAAGCTTTCTTT. Its protein product is CASSVVGQGGTEAFF.

The chain links TRBV5-4 to TRBJ2-7; 8 nucleotides agree with TRBD2. Germline values: CDR1 SGHNT, CDR2 YYREEE (reference sequence). V shed 2 bases and J 6 bases; nucleotides not matched to a gene: 7. The CDR3 sequence is 14 residues long. The CDR3 nucleotides read TGTGCCAGCAGCTTCGGGACTAGTGGGTCCGAGCAGTACTTC. Its translation is CASSFGTSGSEQYF.

The DNA of the CDR3 is TGTGCCAGCAGCCGGGGACAGGGGTACACTGAAGCTTTCTTT. This encodes CASSRGQGYTEAFF. This chain connects TRBV5-6 to TRBJ1-1; 10 bases agree with TRBD1. The J segment lost 3 bases and the V segment lost 4 bases, leaving 3 bases of the junction unmatched. This CDR3 has 14 residues. Germline CDR1 SGHDT, CDR2 YYEEEE.

This clone was detected only a few times. V usage is TRBV7-8 and J usage is TRBJ2-2, with 8 bases that match TRBD2. Trimming removed 7 bases from V and 0 bases from J; junction bases left unmatched: 16. Germline CDR1 is SGHVS and CDR2 is FQNEAQ. The CDR3 loop spans 19 amino acids. The DNA of the CDR3 is TGTGCCAGCACCCCCCGGGTACTAGCGGACACCACGAACACCGGGGAGCTGTTTTTT. It codes for CASTPRVLADTTNTGELFF.

This sequence joins TRBV2 and TRBJ2-1; the D is unclear. This CDR3 spans 15 amino acids. Trimming pared 2 bases from V and 5 bases from J, leaving 13 bases between. CDR1 is SNHLY, CDR2 FYNNEI, per germline. DNA for the CDR3: TGTGCCAGCAGTGAATTGGCTACCCTGGACAATGAGCAGTTCTTC. This encodes CASSELATLDNEQFF.

The rearrangement joins TRBV19 to TRBJ2-3; 9 bases fit TRBD1. This CDR3 comprises 15 residues. V shed 6 bases, J shed 0 bases, and the junction held 4 bases outside the gene matches. CDR1 is LNHDA, CDR2 SQIVND, per germline (reference sequence). The CDR3 region is CASSLGTGSTDTQYF. The CDR3 coding sequence is TGTGCCAGTAGCCTCGGGACAGGGAGCACAGATACGCAGTATTTT.

The rearrangement joins TRBV11-1 to TRBJ2-7; D is perhaps TRBD2 (6 bases). CDR1 and CDR2 from the germline V gene are SGHAT and FQDESV (reference sequence). The ends were cut back, 5 bases at V and 3 bases at J, with 17 bases in the middle. The CDR3 is 15 amino acids. CDR3 DNA sequence: TGTGCCAGCAGCCCCCTCGGTAGCGGATACTACGAGCAGTACTTC. This translates into CASSPLGSGYYEQYF. The full variable domain, completed using reference TRBV11-1 and TRBJ2-7, is EAEVAQSPRYKITEKSQAVAFWCDPISGHATLYWYRQILGQGPELLVQFQDESVVDDSQLPKDRFSAERLKGVDSTLKIQPAELGDSAMYLCASSPLGSGYYEQYFGPGTRLTVT.

This chain connects TRBV30 to TRBJ2-3; D gene uncertain. The V gene's germline CDR1 is GTSNPN and CDR2 SVGIG (reference sequence). This CDR3 spans 13 amino acids. Trimming took 1 base from V and 2 from J, leaving 7 bases between them. Here the CDR3 DNA reads TGTGCCTGGAGTGCGAGAGACACAGATACGCAGTATTTT. Translation gives CAWSARDTDTQYF.

CDR3 in DNA: TGTGCCAGCAGCTTAGTTGGGGGGACAAACAATCAGCCCCAGCATTTT. It translates to CASSLVGGTNNQPQHF. J is TRBJ1-5 and V is TRBV7-2, with D maybe TRBD1 (6 bases). Germline lookup yields CDR1 SGHTA and CDR2 FQGNSA. The V and J ends lost 1 base and 3 bases respectively, with 13 bases between them. This CDR3 has 16 residues.

The rearrangement uses TRBV30 and TRBJ2-2; D perhaps matches TRBD2 (6 bases). In germline, CDR1 is GTSNPN, CDR2 SVGIG (reference sequence). CDR3 size: 15 residues. Trimming shortened V by 4 bases and J by 4 bases, and 16 bases separated the two germline ends. The CDR3 nucleotides are TGTGCCTGGACCTCGGGGAGGTCGTTCACCGGGGAGCTGTTTTTT. Residues: CAWTSGRSFTGELFF.

This clone was observed a single time. This chain joins TRBV9 and TRBJ2-3, with TRBD2 identical over 8 bases. This CDR3 contains 16 residues. The V and J ends lost 2 bases and 5 bases, in that order; junction bases with no gene match: 10. Germline V gene sequence: CDR1 SGDLS, CDR2 YYNGEE. The CDR3 protein is CASSVTGRAELDTQYF. CDR3 sequence (DNA): TGTGCCAGCAGCGTGACCGGGAGGGCCGAATTAGATACGCAGTATTTT.

The CDR3 reads CASRAGGIYNEQFF. The CDR3 bases are TGTGCCAGCAGGGCGGGAGGGATCTACAATGAGCAGTTCTTC. This chain links TRBV6-6 with TRBJ2-1; 9 bases are shared with TRBD2. Germline V gene lookup returns CDR1 MNHNY and CDR2 SVGAGI (reference sequence). Germline trimming cut 6 bases from V and 3 bases from J; bases unmatched to any gene: 3. This CDR3 has 14 residues.

The genes are TRBV5-1 and TRBJ2-1; D might be TRBD2 (6 bases). Trimming took off 7 bases at V and 3 bases at J, with 23 bases between the two ends. The length of the CDR3 is 17 residues. The germline CDR1 and CDR2 sequences are SGHRS and YFSETQ. As DNA, the CDR3 is TGCGCCAGCCCCCGAGGTCTGCCCGGGAGATACTACAATGAGCAGTTCTTC. Its translation is CASPRGLPGRYYNEQFF.

This clone was recorded once. The J gene is TRBJ2-1, the V gene TRBV4-1; TRBD1 might be the D (6 bases). Germline assignment: CDR1 MGHRA and CDR2 YSYEKL. The V gene lost 5 bases and the J gene lost 7 bases, with 18 bases spanning the gap. CDR3 length: 15 residues. The CDR3 DNA reads TGCGCCAGCAGCTTTCAACAGGGTAGGGGGAATGAGCAGTTCTTC. Encoded protein: CASSFQQGRGNEQFF.

The V call is TRBV25-1, the J call TRBJ2-7, with D perhaps matching TRBD2 (5 bases). V lost 4 bases, J lost 2 bases, and 18 bases lay in between. This CDR3 has 16 amino acids. CDR1 is MGHDK and CDR2 is SYGVNS in the germline V gene. The CDR3 nucleotides read TGTGCCAGCAGTGGGGCCCACCAGGACTCCACCTACGAGCAGTACTTC. Residues: CASSGAHQDSTYEQYF.

The sample holds many counts of this clone. This chain links TRBV19 with TRBJ1-1, with TRBD1 identical over 7 bases. The junction had 6 bases not matched to a gene; V was cut back by 5 bases and J by 6 bases. Germline V CDR1 and CDR2: LNHDA, SQIVND (reference sequence). This CDR3 is 13 amino acids long. For the CDR3, the DNA is TGTGCCAGTAGTGTGACAGGGTGGGCTGAAGCTTTCTTT. Protein: CASSVTGWAEAFF.

The chain joins TRBV6-5 to TRBJ2-7; 7 bases are a match to TRBD2. The trim removed 6 bases at V and 0 bases at J, leaving 2 bases unmatched. The CDR3 has 13 amino acids. The V gene's germline CDR1 is MNHEY and CDR2 SVGAGI. The CDR3 sequence: CASSGGNSYEQYF. The CDR3 DNA follows: TGTGCCAGCAGCGGGGGGAACTCCTACGAGCAGTACTTC.

The J gene is TRBJ2-7, the V gene TRBV5-1, with 14 bases identical to TRBD2. V shed 2 bases and J 2 bases; nucleotides not matched to a gene: 3. Germline V gene data show CDR1 as SGHRS and CDR2 as YFSETQ. This CDR3 contains 16 residues. CDR3: CASSFGTSGRAYEQYF. CDR3 nucleotides: TGCGCCAGCAGCTTCGGGACTAGCGGGAGAGCCTACGAGCAGTACTTC.

The V gene is TRBV18, the J gene TRBJ1-5; 9 bases line up with TRBD1. This CDR3 is 13 amino acids long. Trimming took 5 bases from V and 6 from J; bases not matched to a gene: 2. Germline CDR1 is KGHSH and CDR2 is LQKENI. This chain's CDR3 is CASSGQGTQPQHF. Written as DNA, the CDR3 is TGTGCCAGCTCAGGACAGGGGACTCAGCCCCAGCATTTT.

The rearrangement uses TRBV5-1 and TRBJ1-6; 12 nucleotides match TRBD1. Germline CDR1 is SGHRS and CDR2 is YFSETQ. Unmatched junction bases numbered 5, after V lost 3 bases and J lost 10 bases. CDR3 length equals 15 residues. Written as DNA, the CDR3 is TGCGCCAGCAGCTCCCGGGACAGGGGGCAGTCACCCCTCCACTTT. It translates to CASSSRDRGQSPLHF.

The rearrangement joins TRBV28 to TRBJ1-1; D is unclear. CDR1 is MDHEN and CDR2 is SYDVKM in the germline V gene. V was trimmed by 5 bases and J by 3 bases, leaving 7 bases between them. The CDR3 spans 12 residues. CDR3 sequence reads: CASSPLDTEAFF. DNA for the CDR3: TGTGCCAGCAGTCCTCTTGACACTGAAGCTTTCTTT.

The J gene is TRBJ1-1, the V gene TRBV5-1, with D possibly matching TRBD1 (5 bases). Germline CDR1 reads SGHRS; CDR2 reads YFSETQ. Trimming took off 4 bases at V and 3 bases at J, with 13 bases between the two ends. The CDR3 sequence is 14 residues long. CDR3 in DNA: TGCGCCAGCAGCCCTGGGACGTCGTACACTGAAGCTTTCTTT. Protein: CASSPGTSYTEAFF.

The chain combines TRBV10-1 with TRBJ2-7; D unresolved. This CDR3 spans 12 amino acids. In germline, CDR1 is WNHNN, CDR2 SYGVQD (reference sequence). The V end was cut by 0 bases, the J end by 6 bases, with 6 bases between. The chain's CDR3 is CASSESWSEQYF. The CDR3, as DNA: TGCGCCAGCAGTGAGTCCTGGAGCGAGCAGTACTTC.

This clone was observed a handful of times. V usage is TRBV4-1 and J usage is TRBJ1-1; no clear D gene. V dropped 6 bases and J dropped 1 base, with 12 bases sitting between them. The CDR3 has 14 residues. CDR1 MGHRA and CDR2 YSYEKL come from the germline V gene. The CDR3 DNA sequence: TGCGCCAGCAGAGGTCTTTTGAAGAACACTGAAGCTTTCTTT. Its translation is CASRGLLKNTEAFF.

The chain combines TRBV6-5 with TRBJ2-7, with D possibly matching TRBD2 (7 bases). Germline CDR1 and CDR2: MNHEY and SVGAGI. The CDR3 has 15 amino acids. V was clipped by 0 bases and J by 5 bases, with 14 bases between them. For the CDR3, the DNA is TGTGCCAGCAGTTACTCGAGGGGGGAGGGCCACGAGCAGTACTTC. Translated, it gives CASSYSRGEGHEQYF.

The chain couples TRBV6-6 to TRBJ1-3; TRBD1 might be the D (5 bases). V was shortened by 6 bases and J by 7 bases, with 16 bases between the two germline ends. Germline CDR1 and CDR2: MNHNY and SVGAGI (reference sequence). CDR3 length equals 14 residues. In nucleotides, the CDR3 is TGTGCCAGCAGCCCCATTGGGGGGGAGAACACCATATATTTT. It specifies CASSPIGGENTIYF.

The chain couples TRBV9 to TRBJ2-7, with no clear D. Germline V gene data show CDR1 as SGDLS and CDR2 as YYNGEE. The V end lost 0 bases, the J end lost 3 bases, and 10 bases lay between the germline ends. The CDR3 consists of 14 residues. CDR3 amino acids: CASSVGLQDYEQYF. CDR3 DNA sequence: TGTGCCAGCAGCGTAGGTTTACAAGACTACGAGCAGTACTTC.

The chain carries TRBV6-5 and TRBJ2-7; 9 positions match TRBD1. The germline V gene encodes CDR1 MNHEY and CDR2 SVGAGI. Unmatched junction bases numbered 6, after V lost 9 bases and J lost 3 bases. This CDR3 contains 13 residues. This chain's CDR3 is CASTGQGLYEQYF. The CDR3, as DNA: TGTGCCAGTACTGGACAGGGGCTCTACGAGCAGTACTTC.

This clone was recorded a few times. V gene TRBV19 combines with J gene TRBJ1-2; tentative D call: TRBD1 (6 bases). The ends were cut back, 5 bases at V and 5 bases at J, with 21 bases in the middle. This CDR3 contains 16 residues. Germline CDR1 is LNHDA and CDR2 is SQIVND (reference sequence). CDR3 bases: TGTGCCAGTAGTCCCGGACAGTTCGCTGCAAGATATGGCTACACCTTC. Amino acids: CASSPGQFAARYGYTF.